This T cell receptor (beta chain) comes out of a study of T cell responses to AZD1222 COVID-19 vaccine. CDR3 length equals 14 residues. In germline, CDR1 is MDHEN, CDR2 SYDVKM. Trimming removed 1 base from V and 4 bases from J, with 7 bases in between. Findings and caveats of the study: Baseline seropositivity occurred in only six AZD1222 recipients. Most donors were white British and more were female, and clonal diversity was possibly underestimated. Repertoires in all cases were sampled only once the peak T cell response had passed.

In regard to this clone: Its antigen remains unknown.

This table comes from immunoSEQ multiplex PCR, and its TCRdb copy is limited to in-frame clones, with some not included. Seen here are roughly 96,000 clones, roughly 88% observed once, and the top ten hold 26%. The specimen was peripheral blood, collected on day 0 of AZD1222 vaccination. This sequence originates from an adult in good health. The chain is built from TRBV28 and TRBJ2-2; D remains unclear. The CDR3 loop is CASSLFSLTGELFF. CDR3 DNA: TGTGCCAGCAGTTTATTTTCCCTCACCGGGGAGCTGTTTTTT. The full variable domain, in which reference TRBV28 and TRBJ2-2 provide the parts outside the CDR3, is DVKVTQSSRYLVKRTGEKVFLECVQDMDHENMFWYRQDPGLGLRLIYFSYDVKMKEKGDIPEGYSVSREKKERFSLILESASTNQTSMYLCASSLFSLTGELFFGEGSRLTVL.